Each of the 27 T cell receptor beta chains below was sequenced from the same sample in a study of response to subunit inactivated influenza vaccine. Using its own MiXCR run on the RT-PCR reads, TCRdb lists one record per CDR3 protein. The table lists some 850,000 distinct CDR3 sequences, 15% to 20% of them singletons. The sample was PBMCs from blood, taken more than 4 days after vaccination. Every receptor here comes from a man between 50 and 59 years old who received an inactivated influenza vaccine.

This clonotype came up many times. This rearrangement joins TRBV29-1 to TRBJ2-3; no definite D call. Trimming pared 3 bases from V and 6 bases from J, leaving 16 bases between. CDR3 size: 14 residues. Germline CDR1 is SQVTM and CDR2 is ANQGSEA. The CDR3 bases are TGCAGCGTTGAGAAGACCCAACCCGGGGATACGCAGTATTTT. Amino acids: CSVEKTQPGDTQYF.

This clonotype turned up a few times. The chain couples TRBV28 to TRBJ1-2, with D tentatively TRBD1 (6 bases). CDR1 and CDR2 (germline): MDHEN, SYDVKM. Trimming left V 3 bases short and J 4 bases short, with 12 bases between. The CDR3 has 14 amino acids. CDR3 DNA sequence: TGTGCCAGCAGTTTGGGACGGACAGTCTATGGCTACACCTTC. It codes for CASSLGRTVYGYTF.

The rearrangement joins TRBV20-1 to TRBJ2-5; D not certain. Looked up from germline, CDR1 is DFQATT and CDR2 is SNEGSKA (reference sequence). V was cut by 0 bases and J by 5 bases, with 4 bases left in between. This CDR3 contains 11 residues. The CDR3 DNA is TGCAGTGCTAGAGATTACGAGACCCAGTACTTC. Protein product: CSARDYETQYF.

This clonotype was seen a few times. The chain joins TRBV20-1 to TRBJ1-6, with a possible D match to TRBD1 (5 bases). The CDR3 runs to 15 residues. Germline loops: CDR1 DFQATT, CDR2 SNEGSKA (reference sequence). The CDR3 DNA reads as TGCGCCCTAGCCCGGGGGGGCTCCTATAATTCACCCCTCCACTTT. It codes for CALARGGSYNSPLHF.

A few counts support this clonotype. This rearrangement joins TRBV27 to TRBJ1-1; D is undetermined. Per the germline V gene, CDR1 is MNHEY and CDR2 is SMNVEV (reference sequence). V was shortened by 5 bases and J by 2 bases, with 12 bases between the two germline ends. The CDR3 has 14 residues. CDR3 DNA sequence: TGTGCCAGCAGTCCGACCCCACCCAACACTGAAGCTTTCTTT. Translation gives CASSPTPPNTEAFF.

The chain has TRBV5-5 and TRBJ1-2; D not certain. Trimming took off 0 bases at V and 4 bases at J, with 13 bases between the two ends. Per the germline V gene, CDR1 is SGHKS and CDR2 is YYEKEE (reference sequence). The CDR3 consists of 15 residues. Here the CDR3 DNA reads TGTGCCAGCAGCTTGGATGTCGGCAGTTCCTATGGCTACACCTTC. It encodes CASSLDVGSSYGYTF.

The CDR3 coding sequence is TGTGCTAGTGGTTTAGGACTAGCGGGAGTGGTCCAAGAGACCCAGTACTTC. Amino acid sequence: CASGLGLAGVVQETQYF. This chain links TRBV12-5 with TRBJ2-5, with 13 bases aligning to TRBD2. Trimming took 3 bases from V and 1 from J; bases not matched to a gene: 5. CDR3 length: 17 residues. The V gene's germline CDR1 is LGHNT and CDR2 FRNRAP.

A few counts support this clonotype. The CDR3 is CASSFGFSSGGTYEQYF. DNA of the CDR3: TGTGCCAGCAGCTTCGGATTCTCTAGCGGGGGAACGTACGAGCAGTACTTC. The chain has TRBV11-2 and TRBJ2-7; 10 bases map to TRBD2. V gave up 3 bases and J gave up 4 bases; unmatched junction bases: 12. This CDR3 comprises 17 residues. The germline V gene encodes CDR1 SGHAT and CDR2 FQNNGV.

The chain joins TRBV6-2 or TRBV6-3 to TRBJ2-7; maybe TRBD1 (6 bases). Trimming cost V 8 bases and J 1 base, with 18 bases left between them. CDR1 is MNHEY and CDR2 is SVGEGT in the germline V gene. This CDR3 comprises 15 residues. The CDR3 reads CASGPLGTTSYEQYF. CDR3 DNA sequence: TGTGCCAGCGGGCCTCTGGGGACAACATCCTACGAGCAGTACTTC.

The sample holds a few counts of this clonotype. V gene TRBV29-1 combines with J gene TRBJ1-1, with unresolved D. V gave up 6 bases and J gave up 1 base, with 12 bases separating them. Germline V gene sequence: CDR1 SQVTM, CDR2 ANQGSEA. CDR3 size: 13 residues. The DNA for the CDR3 is TGCAGCGTGATGGGGTTGGGGAACACTGAAGCTTTCTTT. Protein sequence: CSVMGLGNTEAFF.

This chain connects TRBV10-1 to TRBJ1-1; 11 bases match TRBD1. V was pared by 10 bases and J by 5 bases, with 6 bases of the junction left unmatched. The germline V gene encodes CDR1 WNHNN and CDR2 SYGVQD (reference sequence). The CDR3 has 13 residues. The CDR3, as DNA: TGCGCCACGTCGGACAGGGGGCTTACTGAAGCTTTCTTT. It yields the protein CATSDRGLTEAFF.

This clonotype was counted a few times. Written as DNA, the CDR3 is TGTGCCAGCAGCTTAGCCCCTAACTACGAGCAGTACTTC. Amino acids: CASSLAPNYEQYF. The V and J genes are TRBV11-3 and TRBJ2-7; the D is unclear. The CDR3 has 13 amino acids. Germline V gene data show CDR1 as SGHNT and CDR2 as YENEEA. Trimming cost V 1 base and J 3 bases, with 7 bases left between them.

This clonotype was recorded a few times. The rearrangement uses TRBV29-1 and TRBJ2-1, with 7 nucleotides matching TRBD2. The CDR3 is 13 amino acids. V lost 5 bases to trimming and J lost 1 base; unmatched junction nucleotides: 2. Germline loops: CDR1 SQVTM, CDR2 ANQGSEA. CDR3 nucleotides: TGCAGCGTTAGCGGGGTTTCCTACAATGAGCAGTTCTTC. Translating gives CSVSGVSYNEQFF.

This rearrangement joins TRBV4-2 to TRBJ2-7; 10 nucleotides match TRBD2. V lost 1 base, J lost 6 bases, and 9 bases stayed unmatched. Germline CDR1 and CDR2: LGHNA and YNFKEQ. The CDR3 runs to 16 residues. The CDR3 here is CASSQATSGEIGEQYF. In DNA, the CDR3 is TGTGCCAGCAGCCAAGCAACTAGCGGGGAAATCGGCGAGCAGTACTTC.

The CDR3 sequence is CASSQQKLGEGGNQPQHF. CDR3 coding DNA: TGTGCCAGCAGCCAGCAAAAGTTAGGGGAGGGAGGCAATCAGCCCCAGCATTTT. The chain carries TRBV3-1 and TRBJ1-5; D is perhaps TRBD1 (5 bases). The V gene's germline CDR1 is LGHDT and CDR2 YNNKEL (reference sequence). The CDR3 extends over 18 amino acids. V lost 3 bases to trimming and J lost 2 bases, with 20 bases between them.

The rearrangement links TRBV24-1 to TRBJ2-1; D may match TRBD1 or TRBD2 (5 bases each). Trimming pared 3 bases from V and 5 bases from J, leaving 31 bases between. The CDR3 spans 21 residues. In germline, CDR1 is KGHDR, CDR2 SFDVKD. CDR3 nucleotides: TGTGCCACCAGTGATGGCTTTCAACGGCCTCGGGGACCTGGGTCAAACAATGAGCAGTTCTTC. The encoded protein is CATSDGFQRPRGPGSNNEQFF.

The chain carries TRBV6-6 and TRBJ1-1, with D unresolved. Trimming left V 7 bases short and J 1 base short, with 7 bases between. The CDR3 has 12 amino acids. Per germline, CDR1 MNHNY and CDR2 SVGAGI (reference sequence). The CDR3 coding sequence is TGTGCCAGCACCCTAGCGAACACTGAAGCTTTCTTT. This sequence encodes CASTLANTEAFF.

The chain employs TRBV6-2 or TRBV6-3 and TRBJ1-4; D might be TRBD1 (5 bases). This CDR3 contains 12 residues. V lost 6 bases and J 7 bases, leaving 9 bases between the germline ends. Per germline, CDR1 MNHEY and CDR2 SVGEGT. Here the CDR3 DNA reads TGTGCCAGCAGACATACAGGTGAAAAACTGTTTTTT. Amino acid sequence: CASRHTGEKLFF.

Only one count was recorded for this clonotype. V is TRBV5-1 and J is TRBJ2-7; TRBD2 is a possible D gene (6 bases). Germline values: CDR1 SGHRS, CDR2 YFSETQ. This CDR3 contains 15 residues. V was cut by 4 bases and J by 0 bases, with 14 bases left in between. This CDR3 is CASSPGSSGSYEQYF. Here the CDR3 DNA reads TGCGCCAGCAGCCCCGGAAGTAGCGGCTCCTACGAGCAGTACTTC.

V gene TRBV28 combines with J gene TRBJ2-7, with D possibly being TRBD2 (5 bases). CDR1 and CDR2 from the germline V gene are MDHEN and SYDVKM. This CDR3 contains 14 residues. V lost 6 bases to trimming and J lost 3 bases, with 15 bases between them. The CDR3 sequence: CASSREARGYEQYF. The DNA for the CDR3 is TGTGCCAGCAGCAGAGAGGCCCGGGGCTACGAGCAGTACTTC. Drawing the rest from reference TRBV28 and TRBJ2-7, the complete variable domain is DVKVTQSSRYLVKRTGEKVFLECVQDMDHENMFWYRQDPGLGLRLIYFSYDVKMKEKGDIPEGYSVSREKKERFSLILESASTNQTSMYLCASSREARGYEQYFGPGTRLTVT.

This clonotype has at least ten counts. CDR3 in amino acids: CASRTRTGETYNEQFF. The CDR3 DNA reads as TGTGCCAGCAGGACACGGACAGGGGAAACCTACAATGAGCAGTTCTTC. V gene TRBV12-3 or TRBV12-4 combines with J gene TRBJ2-1; TRBD1 aligns across 9 bases. The CDR3 extends over 16 amino acids. The trim removed 6 bases at V and 2 bases at J, leaving 8 bases unmatched.

This chain links TRBV7-9 with TRBJ2-7, with TRBD2 matching over 10 bases. The CDR3 runs to 16 residues. J was trimmed by 4 bases and V by 5 bases; bases with no gene match: 11. Germline V CDR1 and CDR2: SEHNR, FQNEAQ (reference sequence). The CDR3 DNA follows: TGTGCCAGCAGCCCACCCACTAGCGGGAATGTGTACGAGCAGTACTTC. Translated, it gives CASSPPTSGNVYEQYF.

The V call is TRBV12-3 or TRBV12-4, the J call TRBJ2-1; tentative D call: TRBD2 (6 bases). V was pared by 3 bases and J by 3 bases, with 12 bases between. The CDR3 runs 15 residues. DNA of the CDR3: TGTGCCAGCAGTTTTGGGCGGGACCACTACAATGAGCAGTTCTTC. It codes for CASSFGRDHYNEQFF.

The chain uses TRBV9 and TRBJ2-2; D call uncertain. Germline loops: CDR1 SGDLS, CDR2 YYNGEE. Trimming took 4 bases from V and 0 from J, leaving 16 bases between them. The CDR3 length is 17 residues. The CDR3 reads CASSLRFESANTGELFF. Here the CDR3 DNA reads TGTGCCAGCAGCCTTCGCTTCGAGTCAGCGAACACCGGGGAGCTGTTTTTT.

J is TRBJ2-2 and V is TRBV6-1, with 12 nucleotides matching TRBD2. V shed 2 bases, J shed 4 bases, and the junction held 5 bases outside the gene matches. The germline V gene has CDR1 MNHNS and CDR2 SASEGT. The CDR3 loop spans 17 amino acids. The CDR3 loop reads CASSETGTSGSTGELFF. The CDR3 DNA reads as TGTGCCAGCAGTGAAACAGGGACTAGCGGGTCCACCGGGGAGCTGTTTTTT.

This chain uses TRBV5-6 with TRBJ2-7, with a possible D match to TRBD2 (5 bases). V was shortened by 4 bases and J by 5 bases, with 22 bases between the two germline ends. The CDR3 loop spans 16 amino acids. The germline gives CDR1 SGHDT, CDR2 YYEEEE. The CDR3 region is CASSENSWTRENEQYF. In nucleotides, the CDR3 is TGTGCCAGCAGCGAAAACTCGTGGACTCGAGAGAACGAGCAGTACTTC.

The chain recombines TRBV5-1 with TRBJ2-1, with D perhaps TRBD2 (6 bases). There are 14 residues in the CDR3. V was pared by 4 bases and J by 0 bases, with 8 bases between. CDR1 SGHRS and CDR2 YFSETQ come from the germline V gene. CDR3 sequence (DNA): TGCGCCAGCAGCATGACTAGCTCCTACAATGAGCAGTTCTTC. This gives the protein CASSMTSSYNEQFF.